What follows is one T cell receptor (beta chain) and its context. The sample comes from a study of shared clonotypes between healthy human individuals. The assay was immunoSEQ multiplex PCR, and TCRdb's table has in-frame clones only and misses some. The sample includes 550,000 to 850,000 clones, 74% of them seen just once. Caucasian adults residing in Nashville, Tennessee made up all the donors. CD4+ cells underwent separation, giving CD45RA+ naive and CD45RA-negative memory subsets. The CDR3 covers 13 residues. V lost 0 bases and J 6 bases, leaving 8 bases between the germline ends. The germline gives CDR1 SGHNT, CDR2 YENEEA.

The specimen sequenced was memory CD4+ T cells sorted from blood. The subset: CD45RA-negative fraction. This TCR was recovered from a woman in her twenties or thirties in good health. The chain is built from TRBV11-3 and TRBJ2-5, with D unresolved. The CDR3 here is CASSLDPRKTQYF. The CDR3, as DNA: TGTGCCAGCAGCTTAGATCCGCGAAAGACCCAGTACTTC.